Shown below are 5 T cell receptor beta chains from a single sample sequenced in a study of blood T cells in healthy people across ages. Using a J-beta primer mix together with a sample-barcoded 5' primer, a second PCR was run for roughly 6 to 12 cycles. TCRdb passed the 5' RACE reads through MiXCR, listing each CDR3 protein once. The profile shows 790,000 or so distinct CDR3 sequences, about 47% of them singletons. The sequenced material came from blood. Source of these receptors: a man aged 80 or over in good health.

This clonotype was detected once. The chain combines TRBV10-3 with TRBJ2-1, with 9 bases lining up with TRBD1. The ends lost 5 bases at V and 6 bases at J; junction bases unmatched: 8. Germline V CDR1 and CDR2: ENHRY, SYGVKD. The CDR3 totals 15 residues. CDR3 residues: CAISLRDRAPNEQFF. In nucleotides, the CDR3 is TGTGCCATCAGTCTCCGGGACAGGGCCCCCAATGAGCAGTTCTTC.

This clonotype appeared a few times. The chain combines TRBV7-2 with TRBJ2-1; 8 bases are shared with TRBD2. The CDR3 is 18 amino acids. V gave up 1 base and J gave up 8 bases; unmatched junction bases: 16. CDR1 is SGHTA and CDR2 is FQGNSA in the germline V gene. CDR3 nucleotides: TGTGCCAGCAGCTTAGTGAGCTCTGTCCTAGCGGGTACGGATGAGCAGTTCTTC. Its protein product is CASSLVSSVLAGTDEQFF.

The chain uses TRBV2 and TRBJ2-3, with D tentatively TRBD2 (5 bases). Germline CDR1 is SNHLY and CDR2 is FYNNEI. Trimming stripped 2 bases from V and 2 bases from J, with 8 bases between. The CDR3 has 14 residues. CDR3 sequence reads: CASSERTDTDTQYF. DNA for the CDR3: TGTGCCAGCAGTGAAAGGACTGACACAGATACGCAGTATTTT. Supplemented by reference TRBV2 and TRBJ2-3, the full variable domain reads EPEVTQTPSHQVTQMGQEVILRCVPISNHLYFYWYRQILGQKVEFLVSFYNNEISEKSEIFDDQFSVERPDGSNFTLKIRSTKLEDSAMYFCASSERTDTDTQYFGPGTRLTVL.

Worth noting for this clonotype: This could be a read error, since a much larger clone is one nucleotide away. The chain is built from TRBV10-3 and TRBJ2-3; TRBD1 matches 7 bases. CDR1 and CDR2 (germline): ENHRY, SYGVKD. V shed 3 bases and J 3 bases; nucleotides not matched to a gene: 3. The CDR3 is made up of 14 amino acids. The CDR3, as DNA: TGTGCCATCAGTGATGAACAGGGGACAGATACGCAGTATTTT. Amino acids: CAISDEQGTDTQYF.

The genes are TRBV2 and TRBJ2-1; the D gene is possibly TRBD2 (6 bases). Trimming stripped 3 bases from V and 3 bases from J, with 12 bases between. The CDR3 totals 15 residues. CDR1 is SNHLY and CDR2 is FYNNEI in the germline V gene. This CDR3 reads CASSDAAGRYNEQFF. The CDR3 DNA is TGTGCCAGCAGTGATGCGGCGGGGCGCTACAATGAGCAGTTCTTC.